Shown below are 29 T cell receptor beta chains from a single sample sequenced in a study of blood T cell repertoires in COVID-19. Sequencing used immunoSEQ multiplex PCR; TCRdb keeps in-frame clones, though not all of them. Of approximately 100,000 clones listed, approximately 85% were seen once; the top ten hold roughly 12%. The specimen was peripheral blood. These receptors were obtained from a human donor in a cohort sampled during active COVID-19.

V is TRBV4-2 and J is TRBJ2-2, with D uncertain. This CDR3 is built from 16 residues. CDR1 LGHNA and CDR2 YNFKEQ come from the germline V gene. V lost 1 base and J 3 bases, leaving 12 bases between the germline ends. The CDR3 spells CASSQVWAVDTGELFF. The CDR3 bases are TGTGCCAGCAGCCAAGTTTGGGCCGTGGACACCGGGGAGCTGTTTTTT.

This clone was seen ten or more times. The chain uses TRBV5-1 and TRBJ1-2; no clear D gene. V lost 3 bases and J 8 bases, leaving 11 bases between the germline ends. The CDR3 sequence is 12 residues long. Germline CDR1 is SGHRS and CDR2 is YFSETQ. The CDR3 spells CASSYSTEGYTF. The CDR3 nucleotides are TGCGCCAGCAGCTACTCTACCGAAGGCTACACCTTC.

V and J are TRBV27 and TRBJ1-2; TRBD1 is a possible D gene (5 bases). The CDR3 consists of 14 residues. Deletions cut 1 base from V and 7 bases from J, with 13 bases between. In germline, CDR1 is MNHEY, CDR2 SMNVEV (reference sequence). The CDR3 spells CASSLFGRGGGYTF. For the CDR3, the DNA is TGTGCCAGCAGTTTATTTGGGAGGGGAGGTGGCTACACCTTC.

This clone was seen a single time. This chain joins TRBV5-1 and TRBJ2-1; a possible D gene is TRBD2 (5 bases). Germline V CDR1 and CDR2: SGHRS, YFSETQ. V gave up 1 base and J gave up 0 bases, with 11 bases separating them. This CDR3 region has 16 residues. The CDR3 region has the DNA TGCGCCAGCAGCTTGCGGAACGGACTCTCCTACAATGAGCAGTTCTTC. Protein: CASSLRNGLSYNEQFF.

CDR3 DNA sequence: TGTGCCAGCAGCTTAGCGCGCTCCCTGGGCCACTATGGCTACACCTTC. It translates to CASSLARSLGHYGYTF. The chain couples TRBV7-9 to TRBJ1-2; unclear D gene. The germline gives CDR1 SEHNR, CDR2 FQNEAQ (reference sequence). The CDR3 has 16 residues. The V end was cut by 0 bases, the J end by 3 bases, with 14 bases between.

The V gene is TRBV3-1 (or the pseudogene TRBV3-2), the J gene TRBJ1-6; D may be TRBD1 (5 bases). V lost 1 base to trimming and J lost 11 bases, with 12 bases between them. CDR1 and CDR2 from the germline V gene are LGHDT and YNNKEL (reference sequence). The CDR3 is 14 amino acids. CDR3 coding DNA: TGTGCCAGCAGCCAAGTTCCAGGGAGGCCACCCCTCCACTTT. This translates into CASSQVPGRPPLHF.

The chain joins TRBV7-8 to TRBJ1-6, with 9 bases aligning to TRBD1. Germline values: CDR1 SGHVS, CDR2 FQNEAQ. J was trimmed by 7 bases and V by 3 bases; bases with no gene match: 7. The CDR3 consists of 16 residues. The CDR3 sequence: CASSLGGTGYNSPLHF. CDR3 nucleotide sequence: TGTGCCAGCAGCTTGGGTGGGACAGGGTACAATTCACCCCTCCACTTT. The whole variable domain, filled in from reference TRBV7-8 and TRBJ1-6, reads GAGVSQSPRYKVAKRGQDVALRCDPISGHVSLFWYQQALGQGPEFLTYFQNEAQLDKSGLPSDRFFAERPEGSVSTLKIQRTQQEDSAVYLCASSLGGTGYNSPLHFGNGTRLTVT.

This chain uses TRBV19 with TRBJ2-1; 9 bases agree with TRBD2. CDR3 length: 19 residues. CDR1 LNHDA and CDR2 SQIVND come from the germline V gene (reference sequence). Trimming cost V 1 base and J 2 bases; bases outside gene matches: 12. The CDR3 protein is CASSIGLTLAGNPYNEQFF. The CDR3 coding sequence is TGTGCCAGTAGTATAGGATTAACGCTAGCGGGAAATCCCTACAATGAGCAGTTCTTC.

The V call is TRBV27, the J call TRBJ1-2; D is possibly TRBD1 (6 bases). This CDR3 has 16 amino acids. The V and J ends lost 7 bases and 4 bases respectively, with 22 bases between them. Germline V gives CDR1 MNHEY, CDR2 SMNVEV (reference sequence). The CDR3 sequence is CASTPLGGAEGYGYTF. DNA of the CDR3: TGTGCCAGCACTCCACTAGGGGGGGCGGAAGGCTATGGCTACACCTTC.

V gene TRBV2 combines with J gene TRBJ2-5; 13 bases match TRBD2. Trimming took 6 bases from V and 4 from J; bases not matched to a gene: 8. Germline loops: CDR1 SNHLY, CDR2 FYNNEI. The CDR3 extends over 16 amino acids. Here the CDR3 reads CASSRLAGGVRETQYF. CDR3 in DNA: TGTGCCAGCAGCAGACTAGCGGGAGGAGTGAGAGAGACCCAGTACTTC.

CDR3 region: CASSLTGQPQHF. The CDR3 nucleotides are TGTGCCAGCAGCTTAACAGGTCAGCCCCAGCATTTT. The chain employs TRBV7-2 and TRBJ1-5; tentative D call: TRBD1 (5 bases). The CDR3 is made up of 12 amino acids. CDR1 and CDR2 (germline): SGHTA, FQGNSA. V was pared by 2 bases and J by 6 bases, with 5 bases between.

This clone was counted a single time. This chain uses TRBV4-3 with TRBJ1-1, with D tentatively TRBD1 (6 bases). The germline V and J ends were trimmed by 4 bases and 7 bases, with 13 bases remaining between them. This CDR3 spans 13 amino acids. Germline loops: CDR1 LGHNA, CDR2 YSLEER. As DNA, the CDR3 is TGCGCCAGCAGCCTTGGGGGGGGGCTTGAAGCTTTCTTT. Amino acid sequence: CASSLGGGLEAFF.

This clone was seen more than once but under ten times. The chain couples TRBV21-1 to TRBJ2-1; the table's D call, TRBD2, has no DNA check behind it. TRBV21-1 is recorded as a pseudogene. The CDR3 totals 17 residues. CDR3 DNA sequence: TGTGCCAGCAGGAGGACTAGCGGGAGGGCAGGGGAGGATGAGCAGTTCTTC. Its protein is CASRRTSGRAGEDEQFF.

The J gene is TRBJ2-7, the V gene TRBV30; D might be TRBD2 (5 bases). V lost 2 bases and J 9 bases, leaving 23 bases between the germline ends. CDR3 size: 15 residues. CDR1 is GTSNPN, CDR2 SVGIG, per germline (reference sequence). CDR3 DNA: TGTGCCTGGAGTCCAGCCCCGAGAGGGCCCAACACGCAGTACTTC. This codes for CAWSPAPRGPNTQYF.

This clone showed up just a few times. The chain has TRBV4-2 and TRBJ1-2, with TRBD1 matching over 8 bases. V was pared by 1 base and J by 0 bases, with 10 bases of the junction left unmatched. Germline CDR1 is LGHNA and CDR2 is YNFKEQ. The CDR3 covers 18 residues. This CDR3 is CASSQGPRGRTTNYGYTF. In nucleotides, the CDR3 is TGTGCCAGCAGCCAAGGCCCCAGGGGGCGGACCACTAACTATGGCTACACCTTC.

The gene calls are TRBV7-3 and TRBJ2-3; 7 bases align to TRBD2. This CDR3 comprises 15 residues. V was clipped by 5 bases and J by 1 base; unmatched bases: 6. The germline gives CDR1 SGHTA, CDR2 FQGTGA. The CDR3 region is CASSLGRGGTDTQYF. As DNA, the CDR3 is TGTGCCAGCAGCCTGGGGAGGGGAGGCACAGATACGCAGTATTTT.

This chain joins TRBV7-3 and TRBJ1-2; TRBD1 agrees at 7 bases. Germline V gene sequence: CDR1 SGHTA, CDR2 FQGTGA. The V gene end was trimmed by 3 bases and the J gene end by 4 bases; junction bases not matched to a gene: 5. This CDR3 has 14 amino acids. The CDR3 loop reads CASSLTGPGYGYTF. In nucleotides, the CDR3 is TGTGCCAGCAGCTTGACAGGGCCTGGCTATGGCTACACCTTC.

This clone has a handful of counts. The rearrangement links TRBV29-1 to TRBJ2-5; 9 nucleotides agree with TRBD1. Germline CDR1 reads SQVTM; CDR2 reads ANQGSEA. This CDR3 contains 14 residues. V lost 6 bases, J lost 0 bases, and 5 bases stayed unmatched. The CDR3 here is CSVPGTGYQETQYF. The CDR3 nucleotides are TGCAGCGTCCCCGGGACAGGGTACCAAGAGACCCAGTACTTC.

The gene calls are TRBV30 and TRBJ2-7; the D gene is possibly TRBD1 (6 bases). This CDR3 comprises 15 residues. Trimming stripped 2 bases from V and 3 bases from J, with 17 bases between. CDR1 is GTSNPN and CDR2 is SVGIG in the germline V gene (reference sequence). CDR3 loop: CAWSPNRPGVYEQYF. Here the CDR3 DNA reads TGTGCCTGGAGTCCCAACCGTCCAGGGGTCTACGAGCAGTACTTC.

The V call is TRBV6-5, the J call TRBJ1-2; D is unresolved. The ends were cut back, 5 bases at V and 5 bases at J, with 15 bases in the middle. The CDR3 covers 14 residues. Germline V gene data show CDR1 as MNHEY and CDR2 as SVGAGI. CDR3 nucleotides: TGTGCCAGCAGTCTTGAGTTGGGCGCATATGGCTACACCTTC. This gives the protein CASSLELGAYGYTF.

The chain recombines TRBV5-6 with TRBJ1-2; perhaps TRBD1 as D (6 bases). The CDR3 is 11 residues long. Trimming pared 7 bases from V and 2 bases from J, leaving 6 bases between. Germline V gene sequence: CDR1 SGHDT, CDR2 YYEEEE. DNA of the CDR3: TGTGCCAGCCAGGGGAACTATGGCTACACCTTC. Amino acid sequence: CASQGNYGYTF.

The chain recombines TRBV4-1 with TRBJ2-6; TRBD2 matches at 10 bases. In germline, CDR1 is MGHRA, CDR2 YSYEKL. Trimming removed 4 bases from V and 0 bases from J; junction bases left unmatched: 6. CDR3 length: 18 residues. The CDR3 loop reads CASSPTSGVLSGANVLTF. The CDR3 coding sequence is TGCGCCAGCAGCCCAACTAGCGGGGTCCTCTCTGGGGCCAACGTCCTGACTTTC.

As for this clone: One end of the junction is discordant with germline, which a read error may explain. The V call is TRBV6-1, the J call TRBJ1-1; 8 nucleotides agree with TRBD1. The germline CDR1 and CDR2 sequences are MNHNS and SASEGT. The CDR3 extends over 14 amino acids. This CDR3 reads CASREGQGATEAFF. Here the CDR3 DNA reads TGTGCCAGCAGAGAAGGACAGGGTGCCACTGAAGCTTTCTTT.

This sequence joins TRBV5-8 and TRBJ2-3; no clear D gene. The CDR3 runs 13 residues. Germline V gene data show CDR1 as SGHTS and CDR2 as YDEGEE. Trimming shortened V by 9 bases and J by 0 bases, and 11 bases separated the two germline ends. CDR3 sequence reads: CANRRSSTDTQYF. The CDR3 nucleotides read TGTGCCAACCGTAGGAGTAGCACAGATACGCAGTATTTT.

The CDR3 nucleotides are TGTGCCATCAGTGGGCGGGGCGGGGGGAGTTTCCCTGGCGACAATGAGCAGTTCTTC. This gives the protein CAISGRGGGSFPGDNEQFF. The rearrangement joins TRBV10-3 to TRBJ2-1; 8 positions match TRBD2. This CDR3 is 19 amino acids long. Germline-derived CDR1 and CDR2 are ENHRY and SYGVKD. J was trimmed by 5 bases and V by 4 bases; bases with no gene match: 19.

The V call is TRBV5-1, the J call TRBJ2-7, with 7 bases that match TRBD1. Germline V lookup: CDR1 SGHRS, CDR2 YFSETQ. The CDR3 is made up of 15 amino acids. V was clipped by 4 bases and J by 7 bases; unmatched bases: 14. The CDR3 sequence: CASSTDRVNVVEQYF. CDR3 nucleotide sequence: TGCGCCAGCAGCACTGACAGGGTTAATGTGGTAGAGCAGTACTTC.

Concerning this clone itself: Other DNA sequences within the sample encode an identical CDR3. CDR3 residues: CASSPRGGRETQYF. The CDR3 DNA follows: TGTGCCAGCAGCCCGCGAGGTGGTCGGGAGACCCAGTACTTC. The chain joins TRBV9 to TRBJ2-5; no definite D call. In germline, CDR1 is SGDLS, CDR2 YYNGEE. Trimming pared 4 bases from V and 5 bases from J, leaving 15 bases between. This CDR3 spans 14 amino acids.

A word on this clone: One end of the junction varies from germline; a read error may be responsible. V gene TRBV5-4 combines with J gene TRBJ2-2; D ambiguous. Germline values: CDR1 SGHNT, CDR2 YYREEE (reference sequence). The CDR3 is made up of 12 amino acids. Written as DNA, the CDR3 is TGTGCCAGCGGCTTGAATAACGGGGAGCTGTTTTTT. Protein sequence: CASGLNNGELFF.

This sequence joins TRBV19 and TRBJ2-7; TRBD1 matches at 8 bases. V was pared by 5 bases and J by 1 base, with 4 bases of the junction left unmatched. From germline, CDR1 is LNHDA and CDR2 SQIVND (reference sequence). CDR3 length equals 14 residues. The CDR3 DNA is TGTGCCAGTAGTGCGGACAGGGCATCCTACGAGCAGTACTTC. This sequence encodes CASSADRASYEQYF.